The source of this T cell receptor beta chain is a study of blood T cell repertoires in COVID-19. Study summary: From the United States, Italy and Spain came samples of acute and convalescent COVID-19. T cells, B-cell-depleted T cells, or PBMCs supplied cDNA or gDNA.

The germline CDR1 and CDR2 sequences are SQVTM and ANQGSEA. The CDR3 is 17 amino acids. V lost 7 bases, J lost 8 bases, and 21 bases stayed unmatched. As processed by the authors: It was from reference gene primer amplification that nucleated cell counts were estimated. The method was immunoSEQ multiplex PCR; TCRdb's version includes in-frame clones alone and lacks a portion of them. The D gene and trimming were derived from the DNA, and the V and J assignments and clone size from that table. The profile shows 20,000 to 30,000 clones, 85% to 95% of them singletons. The source of this sequence is a human donor in a cohort sampled during active COVID-19. The sample taken for sequencing was peripheral blood. The rearrangement links TRBV29-1 to TRBJ2-1; 9 nucleotides line up with TRBD2. This chain's CDR3 is CSARGDIAGVIVDEQFF. For the CDR3, the DNA is TGCAGCGCCCGAGGGGATATAGCGGGAGTAATCGTAGATGAGCAGTTCTTC.